This paragraph reports one T cell receptor beta chain. This CDR3 is 14 amino acids long. Germline CDR1 MDHEN, CDR2 SYDVKM. V lost 1 base to trimming and J lost 4 bases, with 10 bases between them. The data stem from a study of patients and donors after allogeneic stem cell transplantation. TCRdb re-derived calls from the RT-PCR reads in MiXCR, one entry per CDR3 protein. Seen here are 100,000 to 120,000 distinct CDR3 sequences, around 36% observed once, and the top ten hold around 30%. Material: blood, either unsorted or a sorted T cell fraction (not recorded which). The V and J genes are TRBV28 and TRBJ1-1; D is unresolved. The sequence derives from a human donor who was either an allogeneic HSCT recipient or a stem cell or donor lymphocyte infusion donor (not recorded which). It is not recorded whose cells these are; they may come from a transplant donor. The CDR3 spells CASSLLVRTTEAFF. CDR3 DNA: TGTGCCAGCAGTTTATTAGTGAGGACCACTGAAGCTTTCTTT.